Reported below is one TCR beta chain. The authors' processing: Reference gene primers were amplified, and this amplification served to estimate nucleated cell counts. The protocol was immunoSEQ multiplex PCR, while the TCRdb copy is restricted to in-frame clones and leaves out a portion. That table furnishes V, J and clone size, whereas the DNA furnished D and trimming. The sample records around 170,000 clones, about 91% being singletons. These data are taken from a study of blood T cell repertoires in COVID-19. Across the whole study: The United States, Italy and Spain were the sources of the acute and convalescent COVID-19 samples. From T cells, B-cell-depleted T cells, or PBMCs came the material, which was cDNA or gDNA.

This CDR3 is built from 14 residues. Per the germline V gene, CDR1 is SGHTA and CDR2 is FQGNSA. The V end lost 5 bases, the J end lost 0 bases, and 8 bases lay between the germline ends. The rearrangement uses TRBV7-2 and TRBJ2-1; D is possibly TRBD2 (5 bases). The clonotype was recovered from a woman aged 25-40 years with acute or convalescent COVID-19. What was sequenced was peripheral blood. CDR3 residues: CASSRDFSYNEQFF. DNA of the CDR3: TGTGCCAGCAGCCGGGATTTCTCCTACAATGAGCAGTTCTTC.